A selection of T cell receptor beta chains follows, all from one sample in a study of T cells in Graves' hyperthyroidism and ophthalmopathy. TCRdb itself ran the multiplex PCR reads through MiXCR, one entry per CDR3 protein. The table has almost 600,000 distinct CDR3 sequences, approximately 14% seen once; the top ten hold more than 5%. Material for sequencing was blood. The origin of the receptors is a woman younger than 45 with Graves' hyperthyroidism that later progressed to Graves' ophthalmopathy. Each CDR3 is given with its conserved first and last residue. A D gene is named only where the DNA matches it firmly. Size is stated for part of the rows, as once, few or many counts, or as a class when the clone is expanded.

TGTGCCTGGACAGGACGAGGATCCTACGAGCAGTACTTC	CAWTGRGSYEQYF	TRBV30	many	TRBJ2-7	NA
TGTGCCAGCAGTTCCCGGCGGGGCCTTTACTCTGGAAACACCATATATTTT	CASSSRRGLYSGNTIYF	TRBV2	NA	TRBJ1-3	NA
TGTGCCAGCAGCCTCGCTGGGAGCCCTGAAGCTTTCTTT	CASSLAGSPEAFF	TRBV11-3	many	TRBJ1-1	NA
TGTGCCAGCACTGGGGGGAATCAGCCCGAGCATTTT	CASTGGNQPEHF	TRBV28	NA	TRBJ1-5	NA
TGCAGTGCTAGCATGGGATTCCAAGAGACCCAGTACTTC	CSASMGFQETQYF	TRBV20-1	few	TRBJ2-5	NA
TGTGCCAGCTCACCCCCAGGGGTGCCCACTAATGGCTACACCTTC	CASSPPGVPTNGYTF	TRBV18	many	TRBJ1-2	NA
TGTGCCAGCAGCTTGTGGAGCTCTGGGGCCAACGTCCTGACTTTC	CASSLWSSGANVLTF	TRBV7-9	NA	TRBJ2-6	NA
TGCGCCAGCAGCCAAGATCCTAGCGGACTGGATACGCAGTATTTT	CASSQDPSGLDTQYF	TRBV4-1	NA	TRBJ2-3	TRBD2
TGCGCCAGCAGCCAAGATTCCCTAGCGGGAGGGTACACAGATACGCAGTATTTT	CASSQDSLAGGYTDTQYF	TRBV4-1	many	TRBJ2-3	TRBD2
TGCAGTGCTCCAGCGGCAGACTATGGCTACACCTTC	CSAPAADYGYTF	TRBV20-1	many	TRBJ1-2	NA
TGCGCCAGCAGCAACTACGCCGGGACAGGCTACAATGAGCAGTTCTTC	CASSNYAGTGYNEQFF	TRBV5-1	many	TRBJ2-1	TRBD1
TGTGCCTGGAGTGTACTGTCGGGGACCTATTCACCCCTCCACTTT	CAWSVLSGTYSPLHF	TRBV30	many	TRBJ1-6	NA
TGTGCCAGCAGAGAACCGGGGGGGGCCGCTAGCACAGATACGCAGTATTTT	CASREPGGAASTDTQYF	TRBV5-8	few	TRBJ2-3	TRBD2
TGTGCCTTTGACCGCCTCAGGACTAGCGGGGTACAAGAGACCCAGTACTTC	CAFDRLRTSGVQETQYF	TRBV30	NA	TRBJ2-5	TRBD2
TGTGCCACCGGACTAGCGGGAGGTACGCTCCATGAGCAGTTCTTC	CATGLAGGTLHEQFF	TRBV19	many	TRBJ2-1	TRBD2
TGCGCCAGCAGCTTGGCCGCGTTTAAGAACACTGAAGCTTTCTTT	CASSLAAFKNTEAFF	TRBV5-1	many	TRBJ1-1	NA
TGTGCCAGCAAGCCCTATAATTCACCCCTCCACTTT	CASKPYNSPLHF	TRBV27	few	TRBJ1-6	NA
TGTGCCAGCAGTTCGGTGGACTGGTTCGGCACAGATACGCAGTATTTT	CASSSVDWFGTDTQYF	TRBV27	many	TRBJ2-3	NA
TGTGCCAGCAGTGAAAGTTCGGCTATTCCTGATCTGCCCCAGCATTTT	CASSESSAIPDLPQHF	TRBV6-1	many	TRBJ1-5	NA
TGTGCCAGTAGCTATTACAGGGGGGACGGGGAGCTGTTGTTT	CASSYYRGDGELLF	TRBV19	NA	TRBJ2-2	TRBD1
TGTGCCACCAGTGACGCCAATCAGCCCCAGCATTTT	CATSDANQPQHF	TRBV24-1	many	TRBJ1-5	NA
TGTGCCAGCAGCTCCCCGGGTAGGGCGGGAGCAGAAATCTCGGAGTATACGCAGTATTTT	CASSSPGRAGAEISEYTQYF	TRBV7-9	NA	TRBJ2-3	TRBD2
TGTGCCAGCAGTGGGGACAGGGGAGTAATTCAGCCCCAGCATTTT	CASSGDRGVIQPQHF	TRBV6-1	many	TRBJ1-5	TRBD1
TGTGCCAGCAGTTTATTGGGCAGGCCGGAGACCCAGTACTTC	CASSLLGRPETQYF	TRBV28	many	TRBJ2-5	NA
TGCAGTGCTTTCCCGGGACAGGGCCCGGCCGAGCAGTACTTC	CSAFPGQGPAEQYF	TRBV20-1	NA	TRBJ2-7	TRBD1
TGCAGTGCTAAGATGGCGGGAGTTTCCTACAATGAGCAGTTCTTC	CSAKMAGVSYNEQFF	TRBV20-1	NA	TRBJ2-1	TRBD2
TGTGCCAGCAGTTATTTGGGCGGGAACGACGAGCAGTACTTC	CASSYLGGNDEQYF	TRBV6-1	NA	TRBJ2-7	NA
TGTGCCAGCAGTCCGGACCTGAACACTGAAGCTTTCTTT	CASSPDLNTEAFF	TRBV18	many	TRBJ1-1	NA
TGTGCCAGCACCAACCCACCTTCACCCCTCCACTTT	CASTNPPSPLHF	TRBV28	many	TRBJ1-6	NA
TGTGCCAGCAGCGAACTAGCGGGGGTTTACAATGAGCAGTTCTTC	CASSELAGVYNEQFF	TRBV11-3	many	TRBJ2-1	TRBD2
TGTGCCAGTAGTCTAAGACAGGGCCCTATTAGCAATCAGCCCCAGCATTTT	CASSLRQGPISNQPQHF	TRBV19	many	TRBJ1-5	TRBD1
TGTGCCAGCAGTTTAAGACCGGCTAGCGAGCAGTACTTC	CASSLRPASEQYF	TRBV12-3/TRBV12-4	many	TRBJ2-7	NA
TGCGCCAGCAGCTCGGACAGTCTCACGGCCCTCCACTTT	CASSSDSLTALHF	TRBV5-1	many	TRBJ1-6	NA
TGTGCCAGTACCCCGGGACAGGGTCTGGCTGAAGCTTTCTTT	CASTPGQGLAEAFF	TRBV19	many	TRBJ1-1	TRBD1
TGTGCCAGCAGCCAAACACCGGACAGCCTAAGGGATGGCTACACCTTC	CASSQTPDSLRDGYTF	TRBV3-1	many	TRBJ1-2	NA
TGCGCCAGCAGTGAGTCGACGGTAGCGGGAGGTCCGTACGAGCAGTACTTC	CASSESTVAGGPYEQYF	TRBV10-1	many	TRBJ2-7	TRBD2
TGTGCCAGTAGTATTCGTCCCGAAAGAGAGACCCAGTACTTC	CASSIRPERETQYF	TRBV19	many	TRBJ2-5	NA
TGCGCCAGCAGGTCGGATGCAGATCCCAGCACAGATACGCAGTATTTT	CASRSDADPSTDTQYF	TRBV5-1	many	TRBJ2-3	NA
TGTGCCAGCAGCTTGGACGTAGGACAGGGAATATATTTT	CASSLDVGQGIYF	TRBV5-4	many	TRBJ1-3	TRBD1
TGCAGTGCCCTGACTAGCGGGAGAGGAGAGACCCAGTACTTC	CSALTSGRGETQYF	TRBV20-1	many	TRBJ2-5	TRBD2
TGTGCCAGTAGTAAACCGAGGAGCAATCAGCCCCAGCATTTT	CASSKPRSNQPQHF	TRBV19	many	TRBJ1-5	NA
TGTGCCAGCAGCTCCCCAGATGGGCGGTGGTCAGAGACCCAGTACTTC	CASSSPDGRWSETQYF	TRBV7-9	many	TRBJ2-5	NA
TGTGCCAGCAGTCGACAGGGGGTCAGGAACACTGAAGCTTTCTTT	CASSRQGVRNTEAFF	TRBV28	many	TRBJ1-1	TRBD1
TGTGCCAGCAGTTTATGGGGGGGAACTAATGAAAAACTGTTTTTT	CASSLWGGTNEKLFF	TRBV27	many	TRBJ1-4	NA
TGTGCCAGCAGTTTCTCGGGACAGGTTTCCTCCTACGAGCAGTACTTC	CASSFSGQVSSYEQYF	TRBV28	many	TRBJ2-7	TRBD1
TGTGCCAGCATTTCACGACAGGGGATCACTGAAGCTTTCTTT	CASISRQGITEAFF	TRBV27	many	TRBJ1-1	TRBD1
TGCAGCGTTGAAGATTTAGAGACTCAGGGGGCCCACTATGGCTACACCTTC	CSVEDLETQGAHYGYTF	TRBV20-1	NA	TRBJ1-2	TRBD1
TGCAGTGCTCTAGATTGGTTTTCCTCCGGATACAATGAGCAGTTCTTC	CSALDWFSSGYNEQFF	TRBV20-1	few	TRBJ2-1	NA
TGCAGTGCTCCCCACTCGACAGGGAAAGAGACCCAGTACTTC	CSAPHSTGKETQYF	TRBV20-1	few	TRBJ2-5	TRBD1
TGTGCCAGCAGCAAGGGAGAAGGCCAAACCGGGGATTTCTTT	CASSKGEGQTGDFF	TRBV12-3/TRBV12-4	many	TRBJ1-1	NA
TGTGCCAGCAATTCTCAGGGATTCCAAGAGACCCAGTACTTC	CASNSQGFQETQYF	TRBV12-3/TRBV12-4	NA	TRBJ2-5	NA
TGTGCCAGCAGTTACCCCCCTAAACCGAACACTGAAGCTTTCTTT	CASSYPPKPNTEAFF	TRBV6-2/TRBV6-3	many	TRBJ1-1	NA
TGTGCCACCAGTGATGGGAATCTAGCGGGAGGGACCCAAGAGACCCAGTACTTC	CATSDGNLAGGTQETQYF	TRBV24-1	many	TRBJ2-5	TRBD2
TGTGCCAGCAGTTTCTGGACAGCGTCTGGAAACACCATATATTTT	CASSFWTASGNTIYF	TRBV12-3/TRBV12-4	many	TRBJ1-3	NA
TGTGCCAGCAGGGACCTAGCGGACAGGGGGCGTACCGGGGAGCTGTTTTTT	CASRDLADRGRTGELFF	TRBV28	few	TRBJ2-2	TRBD1
TGTGCCAGCGGCGCTGGAGATACGCAGTATTTT	CASGAGDTQYF	TRBV2	many	TRBJ2-3	NA
TGTGCCAGCAGCGTAGAACAGGGCGACTATGGCTACACCTTC	CASSVEQGDYGYTF	TRBV9	NA	TRBJ1-2	NA
TGTGCCAGCAGCCAAGATACAGTTAGGCATGAGCAGTTCTTC	CASSQDTVRHEQFF	TRBV14	NA	TRBJ2-1	NA
TGTGCCAGCGGGGTCGGAGGGGGCACCGGGGAGCTGTTTTTT	CASGVGGGTGELFF	TRBV9	NA	TRBJ2-2	NA
TGCAGTGCTTGGGGGGGGGGCCAGGGCCTAAAAGAGACCCAGTACTTC	CSAWGGGQGLKETQYF	TRBV20-1	few	TRBJ2-5	NA